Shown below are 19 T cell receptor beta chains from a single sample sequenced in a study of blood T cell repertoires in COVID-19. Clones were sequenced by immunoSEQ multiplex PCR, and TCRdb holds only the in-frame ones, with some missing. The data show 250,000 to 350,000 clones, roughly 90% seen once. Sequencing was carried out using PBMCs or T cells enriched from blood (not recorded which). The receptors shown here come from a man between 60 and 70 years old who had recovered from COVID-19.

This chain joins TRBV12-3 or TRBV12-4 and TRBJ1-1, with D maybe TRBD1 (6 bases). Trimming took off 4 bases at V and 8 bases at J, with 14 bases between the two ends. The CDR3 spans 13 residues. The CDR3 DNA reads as TGTGCCAGCAGTTGGGGTTGGGGGACAGAAGCTTTCTTT. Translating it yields CASSWGWGTEAFF.

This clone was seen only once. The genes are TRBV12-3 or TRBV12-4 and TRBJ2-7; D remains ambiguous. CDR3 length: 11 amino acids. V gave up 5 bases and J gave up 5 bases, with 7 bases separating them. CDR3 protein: CASSPGNEQYF. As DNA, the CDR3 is TGTGCCAGCAGTCCGGGTAACGAGCAGTACTTC.

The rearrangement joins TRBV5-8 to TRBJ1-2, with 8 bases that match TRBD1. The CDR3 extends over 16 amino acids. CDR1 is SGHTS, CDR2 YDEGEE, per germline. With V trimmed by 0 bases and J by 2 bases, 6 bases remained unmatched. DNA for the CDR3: TGTGCCAGCAGCTTGGAGACAGGGGAGAGAAACTATGGCTACACCTTC. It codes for CASSLETGERNYGYTF.

CDR3: CASSQPGGLVMDEQFF. The CDR3 DNA sequence: TGTGCCAGCAGCCAGCCCGGAGGACTAGTCATGGATGAGCAGTTCTTC. The V and J genes are TRBV25-1 and TRBJ2-1; 7 positions agree with TRBD2. V lost 6 bases, J lost 8 bases, and 16 bases stayed unmatched. CDR1 is MGHDK and CDR2 is SYGVNS in the germline V gene. CDR3 size: 16 residues.

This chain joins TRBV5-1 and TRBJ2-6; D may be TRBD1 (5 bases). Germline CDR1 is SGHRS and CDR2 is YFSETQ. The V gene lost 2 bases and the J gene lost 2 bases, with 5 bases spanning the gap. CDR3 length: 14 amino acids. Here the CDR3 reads CASSFRAGANVLTF. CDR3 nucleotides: TGCGCCAGCAGCTTCAGGGCTGGGGCCAACGTCCTGACTTTC.

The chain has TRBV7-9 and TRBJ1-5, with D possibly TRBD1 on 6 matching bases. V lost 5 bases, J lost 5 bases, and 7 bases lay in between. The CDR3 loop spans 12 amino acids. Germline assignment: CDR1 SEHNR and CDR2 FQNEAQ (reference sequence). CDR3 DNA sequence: TGTGCCAGCAGCCGACAGGATCAGCCCCAGCATTTT. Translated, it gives CASSRQDQPQHF.

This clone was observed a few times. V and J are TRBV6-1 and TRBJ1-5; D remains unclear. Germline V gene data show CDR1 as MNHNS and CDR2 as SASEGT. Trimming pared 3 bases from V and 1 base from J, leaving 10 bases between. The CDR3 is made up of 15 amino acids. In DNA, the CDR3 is TGTGCCAGCAGTGATGGAAGCGTAAGCAATCAGCCCCAGCATTTT. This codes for CASSDGSVSNQPQHF.

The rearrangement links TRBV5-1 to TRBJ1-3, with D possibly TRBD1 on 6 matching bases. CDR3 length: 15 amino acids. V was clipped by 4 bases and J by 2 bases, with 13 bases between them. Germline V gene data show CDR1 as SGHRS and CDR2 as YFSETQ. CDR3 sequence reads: CASSPGGAAGNTIYF. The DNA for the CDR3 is TGCGCCAGCAGCCCGGGGGGGGCTGCTGGAAACACCATATATTTT.

Written as DNA, the CDR3 is TGTGCCAGCAGCTTAGCAGGGACAGGGAAAGAGACCCAGTACTTC. Its translation: CASSLAGTGKETQYF. The chain recombines TRBV7-8 with TRBJ2-5; 9 bases match TRBD1. The CDR3 loop spans 15 amino acids. Germline V lookup: CDR1 SGHVS, CDR2 FQNEAQ. J lost 3 bases, V lost 0 bases, and 2 bases had no gene match.

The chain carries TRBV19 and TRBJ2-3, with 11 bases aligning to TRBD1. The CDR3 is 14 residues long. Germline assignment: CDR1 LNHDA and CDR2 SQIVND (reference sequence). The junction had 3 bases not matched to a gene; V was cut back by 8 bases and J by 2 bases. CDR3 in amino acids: CASRDRGDTDTQYF. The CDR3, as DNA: TGTGCCAGTCGGGACAGGGGGGACACAGATACGCAGTATTTT.

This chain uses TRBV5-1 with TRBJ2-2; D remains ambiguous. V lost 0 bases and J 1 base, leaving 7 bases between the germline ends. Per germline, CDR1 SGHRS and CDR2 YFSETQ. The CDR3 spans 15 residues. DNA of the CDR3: TGCGCCAGCAGCTTGGCCTACGAGAACACCGGGGAGCTGTTTTTT. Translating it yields CASSLAYENTGELFF.

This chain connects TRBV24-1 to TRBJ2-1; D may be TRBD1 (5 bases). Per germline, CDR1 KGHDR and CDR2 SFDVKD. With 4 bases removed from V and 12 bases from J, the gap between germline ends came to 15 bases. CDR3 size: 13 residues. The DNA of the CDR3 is TGTGCCACCAGTGAATACAGGACAATGGGGCAGTTCTTC. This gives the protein CATSEYRTMGQFF.

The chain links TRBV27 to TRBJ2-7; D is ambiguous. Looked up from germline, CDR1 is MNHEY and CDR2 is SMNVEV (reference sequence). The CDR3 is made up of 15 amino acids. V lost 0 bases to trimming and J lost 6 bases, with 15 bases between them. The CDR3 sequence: CASSLSIPGLREQYF. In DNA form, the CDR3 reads TGTGCCAGCAGTTTATCGATTCCCGGGTTGCGCGAGCAGTACTTC.

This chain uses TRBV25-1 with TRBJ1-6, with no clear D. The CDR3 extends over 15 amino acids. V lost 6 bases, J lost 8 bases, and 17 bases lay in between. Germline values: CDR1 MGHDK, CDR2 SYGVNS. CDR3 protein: CASSSGAASYSPLHF. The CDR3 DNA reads TGTGCCAGCAGCTCCGGCGCGGCCAGCTATTCACCCCTCCACTTT.

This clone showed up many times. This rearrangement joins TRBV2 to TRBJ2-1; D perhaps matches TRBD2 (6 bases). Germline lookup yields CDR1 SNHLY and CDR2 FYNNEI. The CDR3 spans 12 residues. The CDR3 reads CAEGRISNEQFF. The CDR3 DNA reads TGTGCGGAGGGAAGGATTAGCAATGAGCAGTTCTTC.

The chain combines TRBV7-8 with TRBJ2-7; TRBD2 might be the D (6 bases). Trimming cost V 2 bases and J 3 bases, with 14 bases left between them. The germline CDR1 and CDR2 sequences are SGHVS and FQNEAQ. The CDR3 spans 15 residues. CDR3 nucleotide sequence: TGTGCCAGCAGCTTAAGTGGAGGGCATTTCTACGAGCAGTACTTC. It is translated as CASSLSGGHFYEQYF.

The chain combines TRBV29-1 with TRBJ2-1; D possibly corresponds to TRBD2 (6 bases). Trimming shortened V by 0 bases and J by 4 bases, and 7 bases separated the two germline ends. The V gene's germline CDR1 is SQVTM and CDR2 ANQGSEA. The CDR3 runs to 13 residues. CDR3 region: CSVEDRGYNEQFF. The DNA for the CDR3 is TGCAGCGTTGAAGATCGGGGGTACAATGAGCAGTTCTTC.

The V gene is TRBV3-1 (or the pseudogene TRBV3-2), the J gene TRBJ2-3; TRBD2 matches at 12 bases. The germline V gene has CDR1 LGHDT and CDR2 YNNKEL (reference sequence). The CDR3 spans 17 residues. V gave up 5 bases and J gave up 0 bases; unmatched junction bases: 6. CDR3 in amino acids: CASSYTSGGTSTDTQYF. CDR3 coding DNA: TGTGCCAGCAGCTACACTAGCGGGGGGACGAGCACAGATACGCAGTATTTT.

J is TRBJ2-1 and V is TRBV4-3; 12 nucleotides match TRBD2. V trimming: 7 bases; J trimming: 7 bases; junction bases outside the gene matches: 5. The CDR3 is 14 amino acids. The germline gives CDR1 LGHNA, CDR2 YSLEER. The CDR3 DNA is TGCGCCAGCAAAGGAGGACTAGCGGGGAATGAGCAGTTCTTC. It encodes CASKGGLAGNEQFF.